This is a list of T cell receptor beta chains from one sample in a study of blood T cell repertoires in COVID-19. Measured with immunoSEQ multiplex PCR; TCRdb has only the in-frame clones, and not every one. The sample shows 250,000 to 350,000 clones, just over 90% of them seen only once. Sequenced material: peripheral blood. The receptors originated from a woman in her thirties with COVID-19, enrolled during active disease. CDR3s include the opening cysteine and the closing phenylalanine or tryptophan. A D gene is named only where the DNA matches it firmly. Size is stated for part of the rows, as once, few or many counts, or as a class when the clone is expanded.

V: TRBV6-5; D: .; size: .; length: 13; J: TRBJ2-7; DNA: TGTGCCAGCAGTTACACGTCAGGGTACGAGCAGTACTTC; CDR3: CASSYTSGYEQYF
V: TRBV6-2/TRBV6-3; D: .; size: .; length: 15; J: TRBJ2-7; DNA: TGTGCCAGCAGTTACTCGTTGGCGGGAACCTACGAGCAGTACTTC; CDR3: CASSYSLAGTYEQYF
V: TRBV19; D: .; size: .; length: 13; J: TRBJ2-7; DNA: TGTGCCAGTAGTAGCGGCGGATTCTACGAGCAGTACTTC; CDR3: CASSSGGFYEQYF
V: TRBV20-1; D: .; size: .; length: 13; J: TRBJ1-5; DNA: TGCAGTGCTAGTGGGCAGGGAAATCAGCCCCAGCATTTT; CDR3: CSASGQGNQPQHF
V: TRBV5-6; D: .; size: .; length: 12; J: TRBJ2-1; DNA: TGTGCCAGCAGCTTCTTCGACAATGAGCAGTTCTTC; CDR3: CASSFFDNEQFF
V: TRBV30; D: .; size: .; length: 13; J: TRBJ1-1; DNA: TGTGCCTGGAGTGTGGGAGGGGGAAATGAAGCTTTCTTT; CDR3: CAWSVGGGNEAFF
V: TRBV25-1; D: .; size: .; length: 16; J: TRBJ1-2; DNA: TGTGCCAGCAGTGAAATGGGGCAGCACTATAACTATGGCTACACCTTC; CDR3: CASSEMGQHYNYGYTF
V: TRBV3-1/TRBV3-2; D: .; size: few; length: 14; J: TRBJ1-1; DNA: TGTGCCAGCAGCCAAGATCTCGGGAACACTGAAGCTTTCTTT; CDR3: CASSQDLGNTEAFF
V: TRBV5-6; D: TRBD1; size: .; length: 19; J: TRBJ1-6; DNA: TGTGCCAGCAGCTTGGGGACGGGACAGGGCTATTTCTGGAATTCACCCCTCCACTTT; CDR3: CASSLGTGQGYFWNSPLHF
V: TRBV18; D: TRBD1; size: .; length: 16; J: TRBJ2-2; DNA: TGTGCCAGCTCACCACGGGGACAGGGCGACACCGGGGAGCTGTTTTTT; CDR3: CASSPRGQGDTGELFF
V: TRBV9; D: .; size: .; length: 16; J: TRBJ1-2; DNA: TGTGCCAGCAGCGAGTCCCTGCCCGCGGGAGACTATGGCTACACCTTC; CDR3: CASSESLPAGDYGYTF
V: TRBV29-1; D: TRBD1; size: .; length: 12; J: TRBJ1-2; DNA: TGCAGCGTTGATCACAGGGGGTATGGCTACACCTTC; CDR3: CSVDHRGYGYTF
V: TRBV30; D: .; size: .; length: 13; J: TRBJ1-6; DNA: TGTGCCTGGAGTGTAGTTGGGGCTTCACCCCTCCACTTT; CDR3: CAWSVVGASPLHF
V: TRBV30; D: .; size: .; length: 16; J: TRBJ1-4; DNA: TGTGCCTGGAGGGTCCGACATCCTGGAAGGTTTGAAAAACTGTTTTTT; CDR3: CAWRVRHPGRFEKLFF
V: TRBV25-1; D: .; size: .; length: 16; J: TRBJ2-1; DNA: TGTGCCAGCAGTGACGGCGGGATTGACTCCTACAATGAGCAGTTCTTC; CDR3: CASSDGGIDSYNEQFF
V: TRBV14; D: TRBD1; size: .; length: 15; J: TRBJ1-2; DNA: TGTGTCAGCTTACGGAGGGGGACAGGGGTCTATGGCTACACCTTC; CDR3: CVSLRRGTGVYGYTF
V: TRBV5-6; D: .; size: .; length: 13; J: TRBJ2-2; DNA: TGTGCCAGCAGCTTTTCCAGCACCGGGGAGCTGTTTTTT; CDR3: CASSFSSTGELFF
V: TRBV2; D: TRBD1; size: .; length: 13; J: TRBJ1-1; DNA: TGTGCCAGCAGCGGGGACAGCCTCACTGAAGCTTTCTTT; CDR3: CASSGDSLTEAFF
V: TRBV18; D: .; size: .; length: 16; J: TRBJ2-7; DNA: TGTGCCAGCTCACCACAGACAGGATCTCTCTCCTACGAGCAGTACTTC; CDR3: CASSPQTGSLSYEQYF
V: TRBV11-1; D: .; size: .; length: 16; J: TRBJ1-3; DNA: TGTGCCAGCAGCTTAGCCCCAGGGAATGAAGGAAACACCATATATTTT; CDR3: CASSLAPGNEGNTIYF
V: TRBV9; D: .; size: .; length: 15; J: TRBJ2-2; DNA: TGTGCCAGCAGCTTAACTAGCTCCATAACCGGGGAGCTGTTTTTT; CDR3: CASSLTSSITGELFF
V: TRBV6-2/TRBV6-3; D: .; size: .; length: 15; J: TRBJ1-1; DNA: TGTGCCAGCAGTTACTCGCCTACGGGAAACACTGAAGCTTTCTTT; CDR3: CASSYSPTGNTEAFF
V: TRBV18; D: TRBD1; size: .; length: 17; J: TRBJ1-1; DNA: TGTGCCAGCTCACCAGAGACAGGGGGCTGGGGGAACACTGAAGCTTTCTTT; CDR3: CASSPETGGWGNTEAFF
V: TRBV5-6; D: .; size: .; length: 12; J: TRBJ2-1; DNA: TGTGCCAGCACCCTCCATCGCGATGAGCAGTTCTTC; CDR3: CASTLHRDEQFF
V: TRBV2; D: .; size: once; length: 15; J: TRBJ2-3; DNA: TGTGCCAGCATTCCCGGACTGAGGATTTCAGATACGCAGTATTTT; CDR3: CASIPGLRISDTQYF
V: TRBV10-1; D: .; size: .; length: 13; J: TRBJ1-2; DNA: TGCGCCAGCAGTCGGACAGAGAACTATGGCTACACCTTC; CDR3: CASSRTENYGYTF
V: TRBV29-1; D: .; size: once; length: 14; J: TRBJ1-4; DNA: TGCAGCGTACAGCGACAGGCGACTAATGAAAAACTGTTTTTT; CDR3: CSVQRQATNEKLFF
V: TRBV28; D: .; size: .; length: 11; J: TRBJ1-2; DNA: TGTGCCAGCAGACCTGACAACGGCTACACCTTC; CDR3: CASRPDNGYTF
V: TRBV30; D: TRBD1; size: .; length: 17; J: TRBJ2-7; DNA: TGTGCCTCAAAGGGATTGTCGGGGACAGGGAACTCCTACGAGCAGTACTTC; CDR3: CASKGLSGTGNSYEQYF
V: TRBV5-4; D: TRBD2; size: .; length: 17; J: TRBJ2-3; DNA: TGTGCCAGCAGCTTGGGGGGGGGACTAGCGGCCACGGATACGCAGTATTTT; CDR3: CASSLGGGLAATDTQYF
V: TRBV6-4; D: TRBD2; size: once; length: 14; J: TRBJ2-2; DNA: TGTGCCAGCAGTGAACAAGCGGGAACCGGGGAGCTGTTTTTT; CDR3: CASSEQAGTGELFF
V: TRBV30; D: TRBD1; size: .; length: 15; J: TRBJ1-6; DNA: TGTGCCTGGAGTCAAACAGGGGCCGATAATTCACCCCTCCACTTT; CDR3: CAWSQTGADNSPLHF
V: TRBV2; D: .; size: once; length: 14; J: TRBJ1-5; DNA: TGTGCCAGTAACAGGGAATATGGCAATCAGCCCCAGCATTTT; CDR3: CASNREYGNQPQHF
V: TRBV11-2; D: TRBD1; size: few; length: 14; J: TRBJ2-7; DNA: TGTGCCAGCAGCCCCGGGACAGGGAGCTACGAGCAGTACTTC; CDR3: CASSPGTGSYEQYF
V: TRBV5-1; D: TRBD1; size: .; length: 13; J: TRBJ1-2; DNA: TGCGCCAGCAGCTTCCGGGACAGGGATGGCTACACCTTC; CDR3: CASSFRDRDGYTF
V: TRBV28; D: .; size: .; length: 14; J: TRBJ1-2; DNA: TGTGCCAGCAGTTTTTCGGGGGGGAACTATGGCTACACCTTC; CDR3: CASSFSGGNYGYTF
V: TRBV6-1; D: .; size: .; length: 14; J: TRBJ2-2; DNA: TGTGCCAGCAGTGAACCTGACTTCACCGGGGAGCTGTTTTTT; CDR3: CASSEPDFTGELFF
V: TRBV10-3; D: TRBD2; size: .; length: 16; J: TRBJ2-5; DNA: TGTGCCATCAGTGATCCGGGACTAGCGGGAGAAGAGACCCAGTACTTC; CDR3: CAISDPGLAGEETQYF
V: TRBV19; D: TRBD1; size: .; length: 15; J: TRBJ1-5; DNA: TGTGCCAGTACCCCGGACAGGGGCTTCAATCAGCCCCAGCATTTT; CDR3: CASTPDRGFNQPQHF
V: TRBV21-1; D: .; size: .; length: 16; J: TRBJ1-3; DNA: TGTGCCAGCCCCCAAGCCGGGGATAGGCCTGGAAACACCATATATTTT; CDR3: CASPQAGDRPGNTIYF
V: TRBV4-1; D: .; size: .; length: 15; J: TRBJ1-1; DNA: TGCGCCAGCAGCGGCTTATTACAGACGAACACTGAAGCTTTCTTT; CDR3: CASSGLLQTNTEAFF
V: TRBV6-1; D: TRBD2; size: .; length: 17; J: TRBJ2-7; DNA: TGTGCCAGCAGTGAAGCTGGGCTAGCGGGGGGAGTCTACGAGCAGTACTTC; CDR3: CASSEAGLAGGVYEQYF
V: TRBV19; D: TRBD2; size: .; length: 19; J: TRBJ2-1; DNA: TGTGCCAGTAGTAGACGGACTAGCGGGAGTGATAGCTCCTACAATGAGCAGTTCTTC; CDR3: CASSRRTSGSDSSYNEQFF
V: TRBV7-9; D: .; size: .; length: 14; J: TRBJ2-1; DNA: TGTGCCAGCAGCTTAGCAGGGAAGGGGTATGAGCAGTTCTTC; CDR3: CASSLAGKGYEQFF
V: TRBV13; D: TRBD1; size: .; length: 18; J: TRBJ2-1; DNA: TGTGCCAGCAGCTTAGGCTGGGACAGGCAGAGCTCCTACAATGAGCAGTTCTTC; CDR3: CASSLGWDRQSSYNEQFF
V: TRBV7-2; D: .; size: .; length: 15; J: TRBJ1-1; DNA: TGTGCCAGCAGCTTATCCCGCTATTGGTCGGCTGAAGCTTTCTTT; CDR3: CASSLSRYWSAEAFF
V: TRBV7-3; D: TRBD1; size: .; length: 18; J: TRBJ1-5; DNA: TGTGCCAGCAGCTTAACCGCGACAGGGGTTGGAAGCAATCAGCCCCAGCATTTT; CDR3: CASSLTATGVGSNQPQHF
V: TRBV4-1; D: .; size: .; length: 13; J: TRBJ2-5; DNA: TGCGCCAGCAGCCAAGTTCGGGGGGAGACCCAGTACTTC; CDR3: CASSQVRGETQYF
V: TRBV24-1; D: .; size: .; length: 13; J: TRBJ1-2; DNA: TGTGCCACCAGTGATACGCAGGCTCATGGCTACACCTTC; CDR3: CATSDTQAHGYTF
V: TRBV3-1/TRBV3-2; D: TRBD2; size: .; length: 17; J: TRBJ2-5; DNA: TGTGCCAGCAGCCAAGTAAAGCGGGAGGGCCTAGGAGAGACCCAGTACTTC; CDR3: CASSQVKREGLGETQYF